The source of this TCR beta chain is a study of cytomegalovirus exposure and HLA in healthy donors. General observations from the study: Cytomegalovirus association was listed for about 170 TCR beta chains. Highly shared sequence variants in one cluster were likely a sequencing artifact. Later on, an analysis showed TCR association rates differing by HLA locus, with DRB1 the most and HLA-C the fewest.

PCR amplification relied on 60 Vbeta primers (plus 13 Jbeta primers). Original data processing: Later analysis identified some 88 million unique TCR beta chains, roughly 11 million shared. The protocol was immunoSEQ multiplex PCR, while the TCRdb copy is restricted to in-frame clones and leaves out a portion. That table gives V, J and clone size, and the DNA gave D and trimming. The repertoire holds roughly 110,000 clones, with around 76% as singletons. In the case of this clone: Its antigen is unidentified.

The germline gives CDR1 SGHKS, CDR2 YYEKEE (reference sequence). CDR3 length equals 15 residues. The V end was cut by 1 base, the J end by 0 bases, with 8 bases between. The specimen was PBMCs. This receptor was obtained from a man between 18 and 35 years old in good health and CMV-seronegative. The chain combines TRBV5-5 with TRBJ1-5; the D is unclear. For the CDR3, the DNA is TGTGCCAGCAGCTTGTGGGCATCTAGCAATCAGCCCCAGCATTTT. The encoded protein is CASSLWASSNQPQHF.